The 12 T cell receptor beta chains below were found in one sample sequenced in a study of CD8 T cell repertoires and HIV-1 epitope variants. These receptors' targets are unknown. Sequenced by immunoSEQ multiplex PCR; TCRdb stores in-frame clones only, minus some. The data show over 5,000 clones, around 60% seen once. What was sequenced was cultured CD8+ T cells derived from PBMCs. These receptors all stem from a male donor with HIV.

This clone occurred once. The chain recombines TRBV13 with TRBJ1-2; TRBD1 might be the D (6 bases). V lost 4 bases and J lost 6, with 12 bases in between. Germline assignment: CDR1 PRHDT and CDR2 FYEKMQ (reference sequence). The CDR3 is 13 residues long. The CDR3 reads CASSSRGRDGYTF. The CDR3 region has the DNA TGTGCCAGCAGCTCCCGGGGGCGAGATGGCTACACCTTC.

This clone appeared once. This chain links TRBV27 with TRBJ2-2; D is uncertain. CDR3 size: 12 residues. V gave up 5 bases and J gave up 5 bases, with 6 bases separating them. Germline CDR1 MNHEY, CDR2 SMNVEV (reference sequence). The CDR3, as DNA: TGTGCCAGCAGTGGTTATACCGGGGAGCTGTTTTTT. This encodes CASSGYTGELFF.

V is TRBV9 and J is TRBJ1-1; D possibly corresponds to TRBD1 (6 bases). There are 16 residues in the CDR3. The V gene's germline CDR1 is SGDLS and CDR2 YYNGEE. The V end was cut by 3 bases, the J end by 0 bases, with 15 bases between. CDR3 region: CASSEQGHGLNTEAFF. In DNA, the CDR3 is TGTGCCAGCAGCGAACAGGGCCATGGGTTGAACACTGAAGCTTTCTTT.

The chain links TRBV6-5 to TRBJ1-1; 10 bases align to TRBD1. With 0 bases clipped from V and 8 bases from J, the junction kept 6 bases outside the gene matches. This CDR3 region has 15 residues. Germline V gene data show CDR1 as MNHEY and CDR2 as SVGAGI. In DNA form, the CDR3 reads TGTGCCAGCAGTTACTCCCGGACAGGGGGAACCGAAGCTTTCTTT. This sequence encodes CASSYSRTGGTEAFF.

The chain combines TRBV9 with TRBJ2-1, with D unclear. Between the trimmed V and J ends, which lost 0 bases and 6 bases, there was a span of 10 bases. Germline CDR1 reads SGDLS; CDR2 reads YYNGEE. This CDR3 has 14 residues. CDR3 in amino acids: CASSVDPAGNEQFF. CDR3 nucleotide sequence: TGTGCCAGCAGCGTAGACCCAGCCGGCAATGAGCAGTTCTTC.

The rearrangement joins TRBV28 to TRBJ2-1; 8 positions agree with TRBD2. The V and J ends lost 5 bases and 6 bases, in that order; junction bases with no gene match: 12. In germline, CDR1 is MDHEN, CDR2 SYDVKM. This CDR3 region has 16 residues. The DNA of the CDR3 is TGTGCCAGCAGTGGCAGCGGGGGCGGTTTTGTCAATGAGCAGTTCTTC. This sequence encodes CASSGSGGGFVNEQFF.

This clone was counted between two and nine times. The genes are TRBV19 and TRBJ2-7; D remains ambiguous. The CDR3 extends over 11 amino acids. Germline CDR1 reads LNHDA; CDR2 reads SQIVND (reference sequence). V gave up 8 bases and J gave up 4 bases, with 9 bases separating them. The CDR3: CASSYGYEQYF. CDR3 nucleotides: TGTGCCAGTTCATATGGGTACGAGCAGTACTTC.

The V and J genes are TRBV29-1 and TRBJ1-2, with D uncertain. The CDR3 length is 13 residues. V was trimmed by 3 bases and J by 4 bases, leaving 12 bases between them. CDR1 SQVTM and CDR2 ANQGSEA come from the germline V gene. CDR3 nucleotides: TGCAGCGTTGAGGAAGGGCAACGCTATGGCTACACCTTC. Protein product: CSVEEGQRYGYTF. The full variable domain, completed using reference TRBV29-1 and TRBJ1-2, is SAVISQKPSRDICQRGTSLTIQCQVDSQVTMMFWYRQQPGQSLTLIATANQGSEATYESGFVIDKFPISRPNLTFSTLTVSNMSPEDSSIYLCSVEEGQRYGYTFGSGTRLTVV.

The CDR3 bases are TGTGCCAGCAGCTTACACGGGAGCTCCCCGAATGAGCAGTTCTTC. Translation gives CASSLHGSSPNEQFF. V and J are TRBV11-2 and TRBJ2-1, with a tentative D call TRBD2 (6 bases). This CDR3 is 15 amino acids long. The V end was cut by 2 bases, the J end by 7 bases, with 15 bases between. The germline CDR1 and CDR2 sequences are SGHAT and FQNNGV.

The chain combines TRBV7-9 with TRBJ2-7; the D is unclear. Trimming took off 1 base at V and 3 bases at J, with 10 bases between the two ends. Germline CDR1 SEHNR, CDR2 FQNEAQ (reference sequence). The CDR3 contains 14 residues. In DNA form, the CDR3 reads TGTGCCAGCAGCTTAGTGACCACCAGCTACGAGCAGTACTTC. It yields the protein CASSLVTTSYEQYF. The variable domain in full, with the rest retrieved from reference TRBV7-9 and TRBJ2-7, is DTGVSQNPRHKITKRGQNVTFRCDPISEHNRLYWYRQTLGQGPEFLTYFQNEAQLEKSRLLSDRFSAERPKGSFSTLEIQRTEQGDSAMYLCASSLVTTSYEQYFGPGTRLTVT.

The chain uses TRBV2 and TRBJ2-7; D perhaps matches TRBD1 (5 bases). V lost 4 bases, J lost 5 bases, and 9 bases lay in between. The CDR3 is 12 residues long. CDR1 is SNHLY and CDR2 is FYNNEI in the germline V gene. The CDR3 nucleotides read TGTGCCAGCAGTGCCGACAGCGACGAGCAGTACTTC. Translating gives CASSADSDEQYF.

V and J are TRBV28 and TRBJ2-6; the D gene could be TRBD1 or TRBD2 (5 bases each). This CDR3 comprises 14 residues. Trimming took off 6 bases at V and 0 bases at J, with 6 bases between the two ends. Germline CDR1 MDHEN, CDR2 SYDVKM. The CDR3 bases are TGTGCCAGCAGGGGACCCTCTGGGGCCAACGTCCTGACTTTC. It translates to CASRGPSGANVLTF.